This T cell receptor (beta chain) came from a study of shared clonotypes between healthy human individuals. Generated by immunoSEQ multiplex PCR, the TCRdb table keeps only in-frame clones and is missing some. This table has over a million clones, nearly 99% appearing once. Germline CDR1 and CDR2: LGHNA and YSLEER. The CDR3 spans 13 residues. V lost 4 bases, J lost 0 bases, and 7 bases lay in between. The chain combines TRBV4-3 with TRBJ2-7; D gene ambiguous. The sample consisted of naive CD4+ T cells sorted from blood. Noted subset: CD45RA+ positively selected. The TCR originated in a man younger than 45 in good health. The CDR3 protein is CASSRHTSYEQYF. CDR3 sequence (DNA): TGCGCCAGCAGCCGACACACCTCCTACGAGCAGTACTTC.